This TCR beta chain emerged from a study of monozygotic twins with inflammatory bowel disease. Blood was collected, roughly 2.5 ml per donor. Notes on the study in general: Immunosuppressive treatments differing between patients may have added repertoire variability.

Points on this clonotype: What it binds is not known.

TCRdb processed the 5' RACE reads again and assigns one entry to each CDR3 protein, with no DNA. The sample totals about 450,000 distinct CDR3 sequences. The receptor was derived from a human donor with ulcerative colitis or Crohn's disease, or a healthy co-twin of an affected twin (not recorded which). Sequencing was performed on blood.

The CDR3 reads CASSLAYRGPNYGYTF. The chain employs TRBV5-5 and TRBJ1-2; TCRdb names TRBD1, which stays unverified in the absence of DNA. The germline V gene encodes CDR1 SGHKS and CDR2 YYEKEE (reference sequence). The CDR3 has 16 amino acids.